This T cell receptor (beta chain) was captured in a study of blood T cells in healthy people across ages. Regarding the study as a whole: Older age coincided with a roughly linear decline in TCR beta diversity per million T cells. Unsorted PBMC material precluded a definitive naive versus antigen-experienced comparison.

A second about 6 to 12 cycle PCR used barcoded and J-beta primers. TCRdb called the 5' RACE reads again in MiXCR, with one record for every CDR3 protein. The sample consists of 650,000 to 900,000 distinct CDR3 sequences, approximately 59% of them appearing once. Germline V gene data show CDR1 as MDHEN and CDR2 as SYDVKM. The CDR3 sequence is 15 residues long. V lost 7 bases and J lost 2, with 16 bases in between. Worth noting for this clonotype: The antigen is not known.

Sequencing was performed on blood. The V call is TRBV28, the J call TRBJ2-3, with D uncertain. The clonotype originates from a man in his thirties or forties in good health. The CDR3: CASTPAPTHTDTQYF. CDR3 coding DNA: TGTGCCAGCACCCCGGCTCCGACACACACAGATACGCAGTATTTT.